A selection of T cell receptor beta chains follows, all from one sample in a study of blood T cells in healthy people across ages. TCRdb passed the 5' RACE reads through MiXCR, listing each CDR3 protein once. The repertoire holds about 1.8 million distinct CDR3 sequences, with around 50% as singletons. Sequenced sample: blood. These receptor sequences come from a middle-aged woman in good health. The CDR3 runs from the conserved cysteine through the conserved F or W. The D gene is left open where the match is weak. Expanded clones are given a class, and other clones once, few, many or no size at all.

v_gene: TRBV6-4
d_gene: -
j_gene: TRBJ2-3
abundance: many
CDR3nt: TGTGCCAGCAGTGACTCCTTAGACACAGATACGCAGTATTTT
CDR3aa: CASSDSLDTDTQYF

v_gene: TRBV20-1
d_gene: -
j_gene: TRBJ2-4
abundance: -
CDR3nt: TGCAGTGCTAGAACACTCCGGACTGGGTTGGAAAACATTCAGTACTTC
CDR3aa: CSARTLRTGLENIQYF

v_gene: TRBV6-1
d_gene: -
j_gene: TRBJ2-7
abundance: once
CDR3nt: TGTGCCAGCAGTGTATTCAGGGATAGCTACGAGCAGTACTTC
CDR3aa: CASSVFRDSYEQYF

v_gene: TRBV20-1
d_gene: -
j_gene: TRBJ2-5
abundance: -
CDR3nt: TGCAGTGCTACGGCCCCGGCGAGTCTCCAAGAGACCCAGTACTTC
CDR3aa: CSATAPASLQETQYF

v_gene: TRBV2
d_gene: -
j_gene: TRBJ2-1
abundance: -
CDR3nt: TGTGCCAGCAGTGAAGGGGGGAGAGCGTACAATGAGCAGTTCTTC
CDR3aa: CASSEGGRAYNEQFF

v_gene: TRBV6-5
d_gene: -
j_gene: TRBJ1-6
abundance: -
CDR3nt: TGTGCCAGCAGCTCGAGGGAGAGCTCCTATAATTCACCCCTCCACTTT
CDR3aa: CASSSRESSYNSPLHF

v_gene: TRBV29-1
d_gene: -
j_gene: TRBJ2-3
abundance: few
CDR3nt: TGCAGCGTTTCTCTCACAGATACGCAGTATTTT
CDR3aa: CSVSLTDTQYF

v_gene: TRBV7-2
d_gene: TRBD1
j_gene: TRBJ1-2
abundance: few
CDR3nt: TGTGCCAGCAGCTTAACCCAACCGGGACAGTCGACTAACTATGGCTACACCTTC
CDR3aa: CASSLTQPGQSTNYGYTF

v_gene: TRBV6-6
d_gene: -
j_gene: TRBJ2-1
abundance: -
CDR3nt: TGTGCCAGCACCCAGGAACTAGAAACCTACTCCTACAATGAGCAGTTCTTC
CDR3aa: CASTQELETYSYNEQFF

v_gene: TRBV20-1
d_gene: TRBD1
j_gene: TRBJ2-7
abundance: -
CDR3nt: TGCAGTGCTACGTCCGATCGGGGGAGGACAGGGTACTACGAGCAGTACTTC
CDR3aa: CSATSDRGRTGYYEQYF

v_gene: TRBV7-8
d_gene: -
j_gene: TRBJ1-4
abundance: -
CDR3nt: TGTGCCAGCAGCCCGACACCTGGGACAAAACTGTTTTTT
CDR3aa: CASSPTPGTKLFF

v_gene: TRBV6-5
d_gene: TRBD1
j_gene: TRBJ2-3
abundance: few
CDR3nt: TGTGCCAGCAGGGGGACAGCAAAATCAGGGTTGCAGTATTTT
CDR3aa: CASRGTAKSGLQYF

v_gene: TRBV2
d_gene: TRBD1
j_gene: TRBJ2-1
abundance: -
CDR3nt: TGTGCCAGCAGTGAAGGGGACAGGTGGGATCATGAGCAGTTCTTC
CDR3aa: CASSEGDRWDHEQFF

v_gene: TRBV20-1
d_gene: -
j_gene: TRBJ1-1
abundance: -
CDR3nt: TGCAGTGCTAATACAGGGTCCCCTGAAGCTTTCTTT
CDR3aa: CSANTGSPEAFF

v_gene: TRBV6-1
d_gene: TRBD2
j_gene: TRBJ2-3
abundance: -
CDR3nt: TGTGCCAGCAGTGATCTTAGCGGGGGGATTAGCACAGATACGCAGTATTTT
CDR3aa: CASSDLSGGISTDTQYF

v_gene: TRBV20-1
d_gene: -
j_gene: TRBJ2-3
abundance: few
CDR3nt: TGCAGTGCTAGACCCCCGCGGGGTCCAGATACGCAGTATTTT
CDR3aa: CSARPPRGPDTQYF

v_gene: TRBV18
d_gene: -
j_gene: TRBJ2-4
abundance: -
CDR3nt: TGTGCCAGCTCACCACAGGCTGGGAGCATTCAGTACTTC
CDR3aa: CASSPQAGSIQYF

v_gene: TRBV5-1
d_gene: TRBD1
j_gene: TRBJ2-7
abundance: -
CDR3nt: TGCGCCAGCAGCTTGGATGCAGGGGGCCAGGACGAGCAGTACTTC
CDR3aa: CASSLDAGGQDEQYF

v_gene: TRBV6-2/TRBV6-3
d_gene: TRBD2
j_gene: TRBJ2-3
abundance: few
CDR3nt: TGTGCCAGCCAAGCGGGAAGCACAGATACGCAGTATTTT
CDR3aa: CASQAGSTDTQYF

v_gene: TRBV7-8
d_gene: TRBD2
j_gene: TRBJ2-7
abundance: -
CDR3nt: TGTGCCAGCAGCTACATCAACGTCCCGTTGGGGGGAGGGGACTACGAGCAGTACTTC
CDR3aa: CASSYINVPLGGGDYEQYF

v_gene: TRBV7-8
d_gene: TRBD1
j_gene: TRBJ1-2
abundance: -
CDR3nt: TGTGCCAGCAGCCACCGGGACAGGGAAAATGGCTACACCTTC
CDR3aa: CASSHRDRENGYTF

v_gene: TRBV4-1
d_gene: -
j_gene: TRBJ2-1
abundance: -
CDR3nt: TGCGCCAGCAGCCAACCAGACGCCCTTTACAATGAGCAGTTCTTC
CDR3aa: CASSQPDALYNEQFF

v_gene: TRBV11-2
d_gene: -
j_gene: TRBJ2-7
abundance: few
CDR3nt: TGTGCCAGCACTAACAGGGTTTACGAGCAGTACTTC
CDR3aa: CASTNRVYEQYF

v_gene: TRBV29-1
d_gene: -
j_gene: TRBJ1-2
abundance: few
CDR3nt: TGCAGCGTGACCTTCGACAGGAATAACTATGGCTACACCTTC
CDR3aa: CSVTFDRNNYGYTF

v_gene: TRBV9
d_gene: -
j_gene: TRBJ2-5
abundance: -
CDR3nt: TGTGCCAGCAGCGTAGGGTCCCCCGCCATGGGCGAGACCCAGTACTTC
CDR3aa: CASSVGSPAMGETQYF

v_gene: TRBV6-5
d_gene: -
j_gene: TRBJ2-3
abundance: few
CDR3nt: TGTGCCAGCGGACAGCCTAGCACAGATACGCAGTATTTT
CDR3aa: CASGQPSTDTQYF

v_gene: TRBV9
d_gene: -
j_gene: TRBJ1-2
abundance: few
CDR3nt: TGTGCCAGCAGCGCGGAAAAGGGGAACTATGGCTACACCTTC
CDR3aa: CASSAEKGNYGYTF

v_gene: TRBV18
d_gene: TRBD2
j_gene: TRBJ2-1
abundance: -
CDR3nt: TGTGCCAGCTCCCCGACGACTAGCGGGGGGGCGTACTACAATGAGCAGTTCTTC
CDR3aa: CASSPTTSGGAYYNEQFF

v_gene: TRBV4-3
d_gene: -
j_gene: TRBJ2-7
abundance: -
CDR3nt: TGCGCCAGCAGCCAAGATAGGTACGTCAGCGCCTACGAGCAGTACTTC
CDR3aa: CASSQDRYVSAYEQYF

v_gene: TRBV7-9
d_gene: -
j_gene: TRBJ2-7
abundance: -
CDR3nt: TGTGCCAGCAGTTTGCTACAGAGATACGAGCAGTACTTC
CDR3aa: CASSLLQRYEQYF

v_gene: TRBV11-1
d_gene: TRBD2
j_gene: TRBJ2-7
abundance: -
CDR3nt: TGTGCCAGCAGCTTAGACCTAGCGGGGGACGAGCAGTACTTC
CDR3aa: CASSLDLAGDEQYF

v_gene: TRBV3-1
d_gene: TRBD2
j_gene: TRBJ2-5
abundance: -
CDR3nt: TGTGCCAGCAGCCAAGTGGCTAGCGGAGTAGGTGAGACCCAGTACTTC
CDR3aa: CASSQVASGVGETQYF

v_gene: TRBV27
d_gene: TRBD1
j_gene: TRBJ2-5
abundance: -
CDR3nt: TGTGCCAGCAGGACGGACAGGGTCGCAGAGACCCAGTACTTC
CDR3aa: CASRTDRVAETQYF

v_gene: TRBV20-1
d_gene: -
j_gene: TRBJ2-5
abundance: -
CDR3nt: TGCAGTGCTAGAGATCCCAGGGGGGGGACCCAGTACTTC
CDR3aa: CSARDPRGGTQYF

v_gene: TRBV7-2
d_gene: -
j_gene: TRBJ2-5
abundance: -
CDR3nt: TGTGCCAGCAGCTTAGCCCCCGGGGGAAGGGAGACCCAGTACTTC
CDR3aa: CASSLAPGGRETQYF

v_gene: TRBV4-3
d_gene: -
j_gene: TRBJ2-5
abundance: -
CDR3nt: TGCGCCAGCAGCCAAGATGGGGTCAAGCTGGGGGCCAGTTTTGATGAGCAGTACTTC
CDR3aa: CASSQDGVKLGASFDEQYF

v_gene: TRBV20-1
d_gene: TRBD2
j_gene: TRBJ2-3
abundance: -
CDR3nt: TGCAGTGCCGCCCAAGGGGCGGGGGGCACAGATACGCAGTATTTT
CDR3aa: CSAAQGAGGTDTQYF

v_gene: TRBV6-1
d_gene: -
j_gene: TRBJ2-7
abundance: -
CDR3nt: TGTGCCAGCAAACTCGATTGGGGGTCCTCCTACGAGCAGTACTTC
CDR3aa: CASKLDWGSSYEQYF

v_gene: TRBV19
d_gene: -
j_gene: TRBJ1-5
abundance: -
CDR3nt: TGTGCCAGTAGTATAGATCAGAAGAATCAGCCCCAGCATTTT
CDR3aa: CASSIDQKNQPQHF

v_gene: TRBV3-1
d_gene: -
j_gene: TRBJ1-2
abundance: -
CDR3nt: TGTGCCAGCAGCCAAGGACCCCCGGGGGCTGACTATGGCTACACCTTC
CDR3aa: CASSQGPPGADYGYTF

v_gene: TRBV4-3
d_gene: TRBD2
j_gene: TRBJ2-1
abundance: -
CDR3nt: TGCGCCAGCAGCCAAGCCGGGACTAGCGGGGGGGCGGTTGAGCAGTTCTTC
CDR3aa: CASSQAGTSGGAVEQFF

v_gene: TRBV12-3/TRBV12-4
d_gene: TRBD1
j_gene: TRBJ1-5
abundance: -
CDR3nt: TGTGCCAGCAGTTTAGTGGGACAGGCTTCCCAGCCCCAGCATTTT
CDR3aa: CASSLVGQASQPQHF

v_gene: TRBV3-1
d_gene: TRBD2
j_gene: TRBJ2-5
abundance: once
CDR3nt: TGTGCCAGCAGGTTAGCGGGGGGGCCGTTTGAGACCCAGTACTTC
CDR3aa: CASRLAGGPFETQYF

v_gene: TRBV7-6
d_gene: -
j_gene: TRBJ2-6
abundance: few
CDR3nt: TGTGCCAGCAGCGCGGCACGGCTCAACGTCCTGACTTTC
CDR3aa: CASSAARLNVLTF

v_gene: TRBV29-1
d_gene: -
j_gene: TRBJ1-4
abundance: -
CDR3nt: TGCAGCGTGAGGACCCCAGCCGGTGAAAAACTGTTTTTT
CDR3aa: CSVRTPAGEKLFF

v_gene: TRBV20-1
d_gene: -
j_gene: TRBJ1-2
abundance: once
CDR3nt: TGCAGTGCTAGAGCCGGGTTGACAGGTTCGCCAGGCTGCACCTTC
CDR3aa: CSARAGLTGSPGCTF

v_gene: TRBV20-1
d_gene: -
j_gene: TRBJ2-7
abundance: few
CDR3nt: TGCAGTGCTCGGCTAGCCCCTACCTACGAGCAGTACTTC
CDR3aa: CSARLAPTYEQYF

v_gene: TRBV4-3
d_gene: TRBD2
j_gene: TRBJ2-3
abundance: few
CDR3nt: TGCGCCAGCAGCCAAGATGGACTAGCGTCAGATACGCAGTATTTT
CDR3aa: CASSQDGLASDTQYF

v_gene: TRBV28
d_gene: TRBD1
j_gene: TRBJ1-2
abundance: -
CDR3nt: TGTGCCAGCAGTTTACTTGGGACAGGGGGCTCTAACTATGGCTACACCTTC
CDR3aa: CASSLLGTGGSNYGYTF

v_gene: TRBV12-3/TRBV12-4
d_gene: TRBD1
j_gene: TRBJ2-1
abundance: few
CDR3nt: TGTGCCTGCCTCCGGGACAGGGTGGGCAATGAGCAGTTCTTC
CDR3aa: CACLRDRVGNEQFF

v_gene: TRBV6-1
d_gene: -
j_gene: TRBJ1-2
abundance: -
CDR3nt: TGTGCCAGCAGTGAAGTGCCAACGTTCGGGGAAGGCTACACCTTC
CDR3aa: CASSEVPTFGEGYTF